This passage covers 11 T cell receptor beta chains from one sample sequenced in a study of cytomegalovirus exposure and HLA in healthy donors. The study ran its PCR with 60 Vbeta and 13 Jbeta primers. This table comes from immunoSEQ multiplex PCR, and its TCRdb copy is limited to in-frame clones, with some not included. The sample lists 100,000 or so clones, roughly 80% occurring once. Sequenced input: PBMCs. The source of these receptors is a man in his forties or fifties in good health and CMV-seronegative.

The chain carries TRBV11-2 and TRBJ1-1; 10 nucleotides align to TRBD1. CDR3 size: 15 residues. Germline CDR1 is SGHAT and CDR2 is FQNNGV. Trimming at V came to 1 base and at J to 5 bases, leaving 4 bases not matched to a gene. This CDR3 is CASSLGQGAWTEAFF. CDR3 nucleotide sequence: TGTGCCAGCAGCTTAGGACAGGGGGCTTGGACTGAAGCTTTCTTT.

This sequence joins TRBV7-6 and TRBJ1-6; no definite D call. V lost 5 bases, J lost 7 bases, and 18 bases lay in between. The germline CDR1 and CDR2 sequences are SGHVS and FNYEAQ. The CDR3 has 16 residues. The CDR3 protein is CASSGSGRLGNSPLHF. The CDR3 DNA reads TGTGCCAGCAGCGGCTCCGGGAGGCTGGGGAATTCACCCCTCCACTTT.

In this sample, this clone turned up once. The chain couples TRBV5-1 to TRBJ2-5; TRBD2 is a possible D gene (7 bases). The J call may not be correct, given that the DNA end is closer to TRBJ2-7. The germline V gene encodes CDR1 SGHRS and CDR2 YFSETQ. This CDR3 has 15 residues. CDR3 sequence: CASSLMSGGTYEQYF. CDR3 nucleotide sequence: TGCGCCAGCAGCTTGATGTCGGGGGGCACCTACGAGCAGTACTTC.

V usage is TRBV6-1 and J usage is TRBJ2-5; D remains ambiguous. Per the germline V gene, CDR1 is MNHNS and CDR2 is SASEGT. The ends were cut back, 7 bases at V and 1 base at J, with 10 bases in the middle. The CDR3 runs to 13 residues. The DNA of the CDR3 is TGTGCCAGCAATCAACAGCTCCAAGAGACCCAGTACTTC. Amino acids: CASNQQLQETQYF.

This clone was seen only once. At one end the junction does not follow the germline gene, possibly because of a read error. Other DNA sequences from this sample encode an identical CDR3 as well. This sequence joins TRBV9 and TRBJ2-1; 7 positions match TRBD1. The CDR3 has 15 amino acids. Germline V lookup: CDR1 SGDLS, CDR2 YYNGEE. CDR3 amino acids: CASSRSGQTINEQFF. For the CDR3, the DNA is TGCGCCAGCAGCAGATCGGGACAGACCATCAATGAGCAGTTCTTC.

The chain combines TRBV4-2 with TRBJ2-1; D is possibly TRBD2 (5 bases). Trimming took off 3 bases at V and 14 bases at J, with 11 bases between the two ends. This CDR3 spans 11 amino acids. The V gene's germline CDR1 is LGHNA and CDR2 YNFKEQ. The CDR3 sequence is CASSQTGVKFF. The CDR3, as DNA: TGTGCCAGCAGCCAGACCGGGGTTAAGTTCTTC.

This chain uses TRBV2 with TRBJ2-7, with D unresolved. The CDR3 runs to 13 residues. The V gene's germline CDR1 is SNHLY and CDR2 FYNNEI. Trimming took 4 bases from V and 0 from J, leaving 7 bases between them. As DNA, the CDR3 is TGTGCCAGCAGTGTTGAGGCCTCCTACGAGCAGTACTTC. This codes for CASSVEASYEQYF.

CDR3 in amino acids: CASSDDGGRGSGGYTF. CDR3 in DNA: TGTGCCAGCAGTGATGATGGGGGCAGGGGGTCTGGGGGCTACACCTTC. The V gene is TRBV2, the J gene TRBJ1-2; 7 bases are shared with TRBD1. Germline assignment: CDR1 SNHLY and CDR2 FYNNEI. The CDR3 has 16 amino acids. Trimming at V came to 3 bases and at J to 8 bases, leaving 15 bases not matched to a gene.

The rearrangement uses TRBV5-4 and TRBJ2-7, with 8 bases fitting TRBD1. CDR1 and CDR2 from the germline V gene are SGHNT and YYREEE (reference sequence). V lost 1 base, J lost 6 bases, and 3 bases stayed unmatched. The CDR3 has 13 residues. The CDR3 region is CASSLSTGGEQYV. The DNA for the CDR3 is TGTGCCAGCAGCTTGAGTACAGGGGGCGAGCAGTACGTC.

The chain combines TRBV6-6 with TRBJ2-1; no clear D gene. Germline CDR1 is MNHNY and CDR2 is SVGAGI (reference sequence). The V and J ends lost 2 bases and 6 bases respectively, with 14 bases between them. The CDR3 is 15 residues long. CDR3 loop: CASSYVGSASNEQFF. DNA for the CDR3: TGTGCCAGCAGTTACGTCGGCTCGGCTAGCAATGAGCAGTTCTTC.

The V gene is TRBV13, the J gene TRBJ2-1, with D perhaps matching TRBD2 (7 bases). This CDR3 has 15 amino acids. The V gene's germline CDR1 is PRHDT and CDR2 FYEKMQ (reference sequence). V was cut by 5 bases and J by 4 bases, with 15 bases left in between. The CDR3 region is CASSPLAGAYNEQFF. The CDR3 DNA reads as TGTGCCAGCAGCCCCCTGGCGGGGGCTTACAATGAGCAGTTCTTC.